This record concerns one T cell receptor (beta chain) sequence. Its antigen remains unidentified. The data derive from a study of T-cell memory formation after mild COVID-19. Study results and caveats: Clones that contracted clustered mainly in CM and EM if CD4+ and in EMRA if CD8+.

V lost 4 bases and J 2 bases, leaving 15 bases between the germline ends. Germline V gives CDR1 DFQATT, CDR2 SNEGSKA (reference sequence). This CDR3 region has 14 residues. TCRdb re-derived calls from the 5' RACE reads in MiXCR, one entry per CDR3 protein. This sample has approximately 340,000 distinct CDR3 sequences, with about 16% found just once. The sequence was collected from a man aged 18 to 35 who had mild COVID-19 (a few samples of this study predate the infection). Cell type and time point are not known. The chain has TRBV20-1 and TRBJ2-7, with D unclear. The specimen sequenced was PBMCs or a T cell subset sorted from them (not recorded which). CDR3 region: CSATSASNPYEQYF. CDR3 nucleotides: TGCAGTGCTACCTCGGCCAGCAACCCCTACGAGCAGTACTTC.